These 32 T cell receptor beta chains came from one sample sequenced in a study of blood T cell repertoires in COVID-19. Libraries were prepared by immunoSEQ multiplex PCR; TCRdb keeps only in-frame clonotypes and omits some of them. The sample yields around 150,000 clones, about 77% seen once. The sequencing sample was made of peripheral blood. The receptors here all came from a woman older than 75 with acute or convalescent COVID-19.

This chain joins TRBV7-2 and TRBJ1-6; TRBD1 aligns across 10 bases. Germline V lookup: CDR1 SGHTA, CDR2 FQGNSA. Losses at the gene ends were 5 bases for V and 9 bases for J; bases not matched to a gene: 4. The CDR3 has 14 amino acids. The CDR3 region is CASSMTGGTSPLHF. For the CDR3, the DNA is TGTGCCAGCAGCATGACAGGGGGCACTTCACCCCTCCACTTT. Full variable domain (outside the CDR3, taken from reference TRBV7-2 and TRBJ1-6): GAGVSQSPSNKVTEKGKDVELRCDPISGHTALYWYRQSLGQGLEFLIYFQGNSAPDKSGLPSDRFSAERTGGSVSTLTIQRTQQEDSAVYLCASSMTGGTSPLHFGNGTRLTVT.

The chain joins TRBV7-2 to TRBJ2-2, with TRBD1 matching over 9 bases. V trimming: 0 bases; J trimming: 13 bases; junction bases outside the gene matches: 3. The CDR3 length is 13 residues. Per the germline V gene, CDR1 is SGHTA and CDR2 is FQGNSA. The CDR3, as DNA: TGTGCCAGCAGCTTAGCGGACAGGGGTGTGCTGTTTTTT. As protein: CASSLADRGVLFF.

The rearrangement links TRBV3-1 (or the pseudogene TRBV3-2) to TRBJ2-7; 11 positions match TRBD1. CDR3 length: 17 residues. Germline loops: CDR1 LGHDT, CDR2 YNNKEL (reference sequence). Trimming cost V 4 bases and J 4 bases; bases outside gene matches: 12. CDR3 nucleotide sequence: TGTGCCAGCAGCCCCGCCCCCTGGGACAGGGGGACGTACGAGCAGTACTTC. Translated: CASSPAPWDRGTYEQYF.

The genes are TRBV7-6 and TRBJ1-1; TRBD1 matches at 11 bases. CDR3 length: 16 residues. The junction had 4 bases not matched to a gene; V was cut back by 1 base and J by 3 bases. Germline V gene sequence: CDR1 SGHVS, CDR2 FNYEAQ. The CDR3 is CASSLVRTGGHTEAFF. The CDR3 DNA reads TGTGCCAGCAGCTTAGTTCGGACAGGGGGCCACACTGAAGCTTTCTTT.

V gene TRBV11-2 combines with J gene TRBJ1-1; maybe TRBD1 (5 bases). Trimming took off 7 bases at V and 5 bases at J, with 17 bases between the two ends. The length of the CDR3 is 14 residues. Germline V gene lookup returns CDR1 SGHAT and CDR2 FQNNGV. The DNA for the CDR3 is TGTGCCAGCAACCTCAGGGATATGGGTACTGAAGCTTTCTTT. The encoded protein is CASNLRDMGTEAFF.

This clone was recorded only once. The chain joins TRBV29-1 to TRBJ2-7, with TRBD2 matching over 9 bases. The junction had 9 bases not matched to a gene; V was cut back by 6 bases and J by 6 bases. Germline CDR1 reads SQVTM; CDR2 reads ANQGSEA. CDR3 size: 13 residues. The CDR3 sequence: CSVRAGGGSEQYF. The CDR3 DNA follows: TGCAGCGTGAGAGCGGGAGGAGGTTCCGAGCAGTACTTC.

This clone appeared a few times. The V call is TRBV2, the J call TRBJ2-3; D is undetermined. V was cut by 5 bases and J by 0 bases, with 9 bases left in between. Germline V gene sequence: CDR1 SNHLY, CDR2 FYNNEI. This CDR3 contains 14 residues. This CDR3 reads CASSQTISTDTQYF. As DNA, the CDR3 is TGTGCCAGCAGTCAGACAATCAGCACAGATACGCAGTATTTT.

The chain has TRBV19 and TRBJ2-7; no definite D call. CDR1 and CDR2 from the germline V gene are LNHDA and SQIVND (reference sequence). This CDR3 contains 13 residues. The V and J ends lost 1 base and 3 bases respectively, with 7 bases between them. The CDR3 loop is CASSIGLDYEQYF. The CDR3 DNA reads TGTGCCAGTAGTATAGGACTTGACTACGAGCAGTACTTC.

The chain links TRBV28 to TRBJ2-5; TRBD2 matches at 12 bases. CDR3 length equals 14 residues. J gave up 6 bases and V 5 bases, and 4 bases lay outside the gene matches. Looked up from germline, CDR1 is MDHEN and CDR2 is SYDVKM. CDR3 residues: CASSPTSGSKTQYF. DNA of the CDR3: TGTGCCAGCAGTCCGACTAGCGGGAGTAAGACCCAGTACTTC.

The chain is built from TRBV20-1 and TRBJ2-3; D is uncertain. This CDR3 has 11 residues. Trimming cost V 3 bases and J 6 bases, with 7 bases left between them. CDR1 and CDR2 from the germline V gene are DFQATT and SNEGSKA (reference sequence). Here the CDR3 DNA reads TGCAGTGCTAGCCCCTACGATACGCAGTATTTT. Translation: CSASPYDTQYF.

The chain is built from TRBV7-2 and TRBJ1-2; D is ambiguous. Trimming pared 8 bases from V and 0 bases from J, leaving 10 bases between. CDR1 SGHTA and CDR2 FQGNSA come from the germline V gene. There are 13 residues in the CDR3. This CDR3 is CASRLLANYGYTF. CDR3 in DNA: TGTGCCAGCCGCCTTTTAGCTAACTATGGCTACACCTTC.

The chain has TRBV9 and TRBJ2-7; a possible D gene is TRBD2 (6 bases). There are 13 residues in the CDR3. With 0 bases removed from V and 7 bases from J, the gap between germline ends came to 11 bases. From germline, CDR1 is SGDLS and CDR2 YYNGEE. The DNA for the CDR3 is TGTGCCAGCAGCGTAGGAATGGAGGGGGAGCAGTACTTC. Translating it yields CASSVGMEGEQYF.

This clone was counted at least ten times. V gene TRBV5-1 combines with J gene TRBJ1-3, with TRBD1 matching 9 bases. From germline, CDR1 is SGHRS and CDR2 YFSETQ. V lost 4 bases to trimming and J lost 4 bases; unmatched junction nucleotides: 3. The CDR3 has 14 residues. DNA for the CDR3: TGCGCCAGCAGCGTCGGGACAGGGGGAAACACCATATATTTT. Its translation: CASSVGTGGNTIYF.

This rearrangement joins TRBV5-4 to TRBJ1-3; the D gene is possibly TRBD1 (5 bases). The CDR3 runs 15 residues. Germline CDR1 SGHNT, CDR2 YYREEE (reference sequence). Trimming took off 4 bases at V and 2 bases at J, with 13 bases between the two ends. DNA for the CDR3: TGTGCCAGCAGCAACACCTTAGGGGCTGGAAACACCATATATTTT. Amino acid sequence: CASSNTLGAGNTIYF.

The V and J genes are TRBV6-1 and TRBJ1-3; D uncertain. Trimming shortened V by 2 bases and J by 0 bases, and 8 bases separated the two germline ends. This CDR3 is built from 15 residues. The germline CDR1 and CDR2 sequences are MNHNS and SASEGT. The CDR3, as DNA: TGTGCCAGCAGTGAAATGCGCGGCTCTGGAAACACCATATATTTT. Protein: CASSEMRGSGNTIYF.

The chain has TRBV2 and TRBJ2-5, with a tentative D call TRBD2 (6 bases). Germline V lookup: CDR1 SNHLY, CDR2 FYNNEI. The CDR3 is made up of 14 amino acids. Trimming took off 6 bases at V and 2 bases at J, with 13 bases between the two ends. The CDR3 is CASSFRRAQETQYF. DNA for the CDR3: TGTGCCAGCAGCTTCCGGAGGGCTCAAGAGACCCAGTACTTC.

V and J are TRBV5-4 and TRBJ2-2; D is possibly TRBD2 (6 bases). V lost 4 bases, J lost 2 bases, and 15 bases lay in between. This CDR3 region has 16 residues. Germline V gene sequence: CDR1 SGHNT, CDR2 YYREEE (reference sequence). CDR3 bases: TGTGCCAGCAGCATTGGGACCGGGACTAACACCGGGGAGCTGTTTTTT. It encodes CASSIGTGTNTGELFF. Using reference TRBV5-4 and TRBJ2-2 for the parts outside the CDR3, the full variable domain is ETGVTQSPTHLIKTRGQQVTLRCSSQSGHNTVSWYQQALGQGPQFIFQYYREEENGRGNFPPRFSGLQFPNYSSELNVNALELDDSALYLCASSIGTGTNTGELFFGEGSRLTVL.

This clone has more than one count but fewer than ten. V and J are TRBV7-8 and TRBJ1-6; no firm D call. This CDR3 spans 14 amino acids. V was cut by 5 bases and J by 7 bases, with 12 bases left in between. CDR1 SGHVS and CDR2 FQNEAQ come from the germline V gene. CDR3 loop: CASSPDRLNSPLHF. Here the CDR3 DNA reads TGTGCCAGCAGCCCCGACCGACTGAATTCACCCCTCCACTTT.

The chain is built from TRBV29-1 and TRBJ2-1; TRBD2 matches at 14 bases. V shed 6 bases, J shed 4 bases, and the junction held 8 bases outside the gene matches. This CDR3 region has 16 residues. CDR1 SQVTM and CDR2 ANQGSEA come from the germline V gene. Written as DNA, the CDR3 is TGCAGCGTGAGAAGACTAGCGGGAGGGATTTACAATGAGCAGTTCTTC. Translation gives CSVRRLAGGIYNEQFF.

The rearrangement joins TRBV6-5 to TRBJ2-5, with 7 bases identical to TRBD1. Looked up from germline, CDR1 is MNHEY and CDR2 is SVGAGI. This CDR3 comprises 14 residues. J gave up 4 bases and V 5 bases, and 7 bases lay outside the gene matches. The CDR3 reads CASSPDRVGETQYF. The CDR3, as DNA: TGTGCCAGCAGTCCTGACAGGGTTGGAGAGACCCAGTACTTC.

This rearrangement joins TRBV24-1 to TRBJ2-2, with 14 nucleotides matching TRBD2. CDR1 is KGHDR and CDR2 is SFDVKD in the germline V gene. This CDR3 is built from 17 residues. V was clipped by 3 bases and J by 5 bases; unmatched bases: 4. The CDR3 spells CATSDGGLAGETGELFF. The CDR3 nucleotides read TGTGCCACCAGTGATGGGGGACTAGCGGGAGAAACCGGGGAGCTGTTTTTT.

The rearrangement uses TRBV10-1 and TRBJ2-5; 13 bases are a match to TRBD2. Germline V gene lookup returns CDR1 WNHNN and CDR2 SYGVQD (reference sequence). This CDR3 has 16 amino acids. With 3 bases clipped from V and 4 bases from J, the junction kept 5 bases outside the gene matches. The CDR3 loop reads CASSEVRTSGRETQYF. CDR3 in DNA: TGCGCCAGCAGTGAAGTCCGGACTAGCGGGAGAGAGACCCAGTACTTC.

This rearrangement joins TRBV2 to TRBJ1-2, with 7 bases that match TRBD1. The CDR3 is made up of 13 amino acids. From germline, CDR1 is SNHLY and CDR2 FYNNEI. The junction had 3 bases not matched to a gene; V was cut back by 6 bases and J by 2 bases. Written as DNA, the CDR3 is TGTGCCAGCAGGGTGGGACAGAACTATGGCTACACCTTC. It specifies CASRVGQNYGYTF.

The chain recombines TRBV27 with TRBJ2-1, with 8 bases fitting TRBD1. CDR1 and CDR2 (germline): MNHEY, SMNVEV (reference sequence). The ends lost 6 bases at V and 5 bases at J; junction bases unmatched: 12. The CDR3 extends over 16 amino acids. The CDR3 DNA reads TGTGCCAGCAGACCCTCCCTTGGACAGGGTCACAATGAGCAGTTCTTC. The encoded protein is CASRPSLGQGHNEQFF.

In regard to this clone: Other DNA sequences from this sample encode an identical CDR3 as well. The chain is built from TRBV5-1 and TRBJ2-5, with TRBD2 identical over 8 bases. Germline V lookup: CDR1 SGHRS, CDR2 YFSETQ. The CDR3 runs to 15 residues. The V and J ends lost 0 bases and 4 bases, in that order; junction bases with no gene match: 5. The CDR3 DNA sequence: TGCGCCAGCAGCTTGGGGATAGCGGGGACAGAGACCCAGTACTTC. This codes for CASSLGIAGTETQYF.

The V call is TRBV11-2, the J call TRBJ1-6; D remains ambiguous. V lost 5 bases and J lost 10, with 15 bases in between. The CDR3 is 14 amino acids. Germline-derived CDR1 and CDR2 are SGHAT and FQNNGV. The CDR3 nucleotides are TGTGCCAGCAGCCATACAGATGCCCTCTCACCCCTCCACTTT. It is translated as CASSHTDALSPLHF.

This clone has more than one count but fewer than ten. The chain uses TRBV6-5 and TRBJ1-1, with D uncertain. CDR3 size: 13 residues. Germline V gene sequence: CDR1 MNHEY, CDR2 SVGAGI. Deletions cut 6 bases from V and 0 bases from J, with 8 bases between. This CDR3 is CASSREVNTEAFF. CDR3 sequence (DNA): TGTGCCAGCAGCAGAGAGGTGAACACTGAAGCTTTCTTT.

The chain links TRBV5-1 to TRBJ2-5, with 8 nucleotides matching TRBD2. Trimming removed 10 bases from V and 5 bases from J; junction bases left unmatched: 25. The CDR3 length is 18 residues. From germline, CDR1 is SGHRS and CDR2 YFSETQ. CDR3 sequence (DNA): TGCGCCCGCCGCGCCGGGACTCGCGGGGGGCCAGCGGGGGAGACCCAGTACTTC. Its translation: CARRAGTRGGPAGETQYF.

CDR3 protein: CASSALKRHTQYF. The CDR3, as DNA: TGTGCCAGCAGTGCGTTAAAGCGCCATACGCAGTATTTT. V usage is TRBV12-3 or TRBV12-4 and J usage is TRBJ2-3; D is undetermined. The CDR3 is 13 amino acids. The V end lost 5 bases, the J end lost 7 bases, and 13 bases lay between the germline ends.

The chain uses TRBV5-6 and TRBJ2-5; 14 positions agree with TRBD2. CDR3 length: 16 residues. V was clipped by 2 bases and J by 2 bases; unmatched bases: 2. Germline CDR1 is SGHDT and CDR2 is YYEEEE. DNA for the CDR3: TGTGCCAGCAGCTTTGGGACTAGCGGGAGTCAAGAGACCCAGTACTTC. Residues: CASSFGTSGSQETQYF. The whole variable domain, filled in from reference TRBV5-6 and TRBJ2-5, reads DAGVTQSPTHLIKTRGQQVTLRCSPKSGHDTVSWYQQALGQGPQFIFQYYEEEERQRGNFPDRFSGHQFPNYSSELNVNALLLGDSALYLCASSFGTSGSQETQYFGPGTRLLVL.

The chain is built from TRBV5-1 and TRBJ2-7; D is uncertain. This CDR3 is 14 amino acids long. The germline V gene has CDR1 SGHRS and CDR2 YFSETQ. The V and J ends lost 0 bases and 2 bases respectively, with 9 bases between them. The DNA of the CDR3 is TGCGCCAGCAGCTTGGACACAGTGACCTACGAGCAGTACTTC. This encodes CASSLDTVTYEQYF.

Many counts were recorded for this clone. This sequence joins TRBV3-1 (or the pseudogene TRBV3-2) and TRBJ2-5; TRBD2 matches at 10 bases. The CDR3 sequence is 16 residues long. V was pared by 1 base and J by 5 bases, with 7 bases of the junction left unmatched. Germline CDR1 reads LGHDT; CDR2 reads YNNKEL (reference sequence). DNA for the CDR3: TGTGCCAGCAGCCAAGTTTTAGCGGGGGGTTGGGAGACCCAGTACTTC. Translated, it gives CASSQVLAGGWETQYF.